This T cell receptor beta chain was recovered during a study of T-cell reconstitution after alpha-beta-depleted transplantation in children. Study-level results: About two months after transplant, alpha-beta T cells reportedly came from several hundred expanded graft clones. Some patients showed high day-60 TCRbeta diversity, which derived from surviving recipient T cells and thymic progenitors.

The CDR3 consists of 14 residues. After removal of 4 bases from V and 7 bases from J, the junction contained 4 bases not matched to a gene. Germline V CDR1 and CDR2: MGHRA, YSYEKL. This clonotype was detected only a few times. No antigen is known for it. The authors prepared the TCRbeta library with unique molecular identifiers. Via MiXCR, TCRdb re-called the PCR reads, giving one row per CDR3 protein. Altogether just under 350,000 distinct CDR3 sequences are present, around 16% being singletons, with the ten largest covering around two fifths. This sequence was found in a male patient aged 2-10 years who had a stem cell transplant for acute lymphoblastic leukemia, so the T cells may come from the graft donor. This rearrangement joins TRBV4-1 to TRBJ1-4; 9 bases are shared with TRBD1. The specimen was PBMCs, mostly from graft donor cells, collected 360 days after TCRalphabeta/CD19-depleted stem cell transplant. The CDR3: CASSRDREIEKLFF. For the CDR3, the DNA is TGCGCCAGCAGCCGGGACAGGGAAATTGAAAAACTGTTTTTT.